These 13 T cell receptor beta chains were all obtained from the same sample, sequenced in a study of blood T cell repertoires in COVID-19. Libraries were prepared by immunoSEQ multiplex PCR; TCRdb keeps only in-frame clonotypes and omits some of them. The sample records 150,000 to 200,000 clones, more than 65% being singletons. Sequencing input: PBMCs or T cells enriched from blood (not recorded which). The origin of the receptors is a man aged 50 to 59 who had recovered from COVID-19.

The V and J genes are TRBV15 and TRBJ1-4, with D possibly TRBD1 on 5 matching bases. V lost 5 bases and J 8 bases, leaving 15 bases between the germline ends. Germline lookup yields CDR1 LNHNV and CDR2 YYDKDF (reference sequence). This CDR3 spans 14 amino acids. In nucleotides, the CDR3 is TGTGCCACCAGCGCACCGGGGGGTGACGAAAAACTGTTTTTT. Protein sequence: CATSAPGGDEKLFF. Together with reference TRBV15 and TRBJ1-4, the CDR3 gives the full variable domain: DAMVIQNPRYQVTQFGKPVTLSCSQTLNHNVMYWYQQKSSQAPKLLFHYYDKDFNNEADTPDNFQSRRPNTSFCFLDIRSPGLGDTAMYLCATSAPGGDEKLFFGSGTQLSVL.

The rearrangement joins TRBV4-1 to TRBJ1-6, with D unresolved. Germline V gives CDR1 MGHRA, CDR2 YSYEKL. The CDR3 totals 17 residues. The germline V and J ends were trimmed by 0 bases and 2 bases, with 11 bases remaining between them. The CDR3 reads CASSQDQEATYNSPLHF. As DNA, the CDR3 is TGCGCCAGCAGCCAAGATCAGGAGGCAACCTATAATTCACCCCTCCACTTT.

The rearrangement uses TRBV14 and TRBJ2-2; D gene uncertain. Trimming stripped 3 bases from V and 6 bases from J, with 8 bases between. CDR1 is SGHDN and CDR2 is FVKESK in the germline V gene. CDR3 length equals 13 residues. The CDR3 loop reads CASSHMLSGELFF. The CDR3 DNA follows: TGTGCCAGCAGCCACATGCTATCCGGGGAGCTGTTTTTT.

The V and J genes are TRBV16 and TRBJ2-1, with no clear D. The germline V gene has CDR1 KGHSY and CDR2 FQNENV. The V gene lost 3 bases and the J gene lost 7 bases, with 10 bases spanning the gap. The CDR3 has 13 residues. The CDR3 loop is CASSHGLNNEQFF. CDR3 nucleotide sequence: TGTGCCAGCAGCCATGGGCTAAATAATGAGCAGTTCTTC. Full variable domain (outside the CDR3, taken from reference TRBV16 and TRBJ2-1): GEEVAQTPKHLVRGEGQKAKLYCAPIKGHSYVFWYQQVLKNEFKFLISFQNENVFDETGMPKERFSAKCLPNSPCSLEIQATKLEDSAVYFCASSHGLNNEQFFGPGTRLTVL.

This clone was seen a few times. The chain employs TRBV29-1 and TRBJ1-2; 9 bases fit TRBD1. The CDR3 runs to 13 residues. Unmatched junction bases numbered 5, after V lost 6 bases and J lost 3 bases. Germline CDR1 and CDR2: SQVTM and ANQGSEA. The CDR3, as DNA: TGCAGCGTGGGACAGGGTAGGGACTATGGCTACACCTTC. Translated, it gives CSVGQGRDYGYTF.

This chain connects TRBV5-4 to TRBJ1-2, with 9 bases aligning to TRBD1. Germline lookup yields CDR1 SGHNT and CDR2 YYREEE (reference sequence). This CDR3 contains 14 residues. Unmatched junction bases numbered 4, after V lost 3 bases and J lost 4 bases. The CDR3 loop is CASSSGQGPYGYTF. The CDR3 nucleotides read TGTGCCAGCAGCTCGGGACAGGGCCCCTATGGCTACACCTTC.

The chain is built from TRBV21-1 and TRBJ2-2; no DNA check was done on the table's D call, TRBD1. TRBV21-1 is described as a pseudogene. The CDR3 is 18 amino acids. CDR3 nucleotide sequence: TGTGCCAGCAGCCTATCTCCAGGGGGCGGGGGCGACACCGGGGAGCTGTTTTTT. Encoded protein: CASSLSPGGGGDTGELFF.

The rearrangement links TRBV19 to TRBJ2-3, with 7 bases lining up with TRBD1. Germline-derived CDR1 and CDR2 are LNHDA and SQIVND (reference sequence). V lost 1 base to trimming and J lost 1 base; unmatched junction nucleotides: 5. The CDR3 runs 16 residues. CDR3 in DNA: TGTGCCAGTAGTATAGCGGACAGGCTCCGCACAGATACGCAGTATTTT. It encodes CASSIADRLRTDTQYF. The variable domain in full, completed from reference TRBV19 and TRBJ2-3, reads DGGITQSPKYLFRKEGQNVTLSCEQNLNHDAMYWYRQDPGQGLRLIYYSQIVNDFQKGDIAEGYSVSREKKESFPLTVTSAQKNPTAFYLCASSIADRLRTDTQYFGPGTRLTVL.

The chain has TRBV28 and TRBJ2-2; TRBD1 might be the D (6 bases). Trimming stripped 6 bases from V and 4 bases from J, with 9 bases between. The CDR3 is 13 amino acids. In germline, CDR1 is MDHEN, CDR2 SYDVKM. The CDR3 DNA sequence: TGTGCCAGCAGCCAAGGGGGCACCGGGGAGCTGTTTTTT. Translating it yields CASSQGGTGELFF.

The V and J genes are TRBV7-2 and TRBJ2-3; D is unresolved. The V and J ends lost 2 bases and 4 bases respectively, with 4 bases between them. Germline CDR1 SGHTA, CDR2 FQGNSA. There are 12 residues in the CDR3. The CDR3 sequence is CASSLLADTQYF. DNA of the CDR3: TGTGCCAGCAGCTTACTCGCAGATACGCAGTATTTT.

V and J are TRBV14 and TRBJ2-1; 7 bases fit TRBD1. The CDR3 consists of 17 residues. Losses at the gene ends were 4 bases for V and 1 base for J; bases not matched to a gene: 10. Germline V lookup: CDR1 SGHDN, CDR2 FVKESK. The CDR3 region has the DNA TGTGCCAGCAGCCGACCCACAGGGGCCCAATCCTACAATGAGCAGTTCTTC. It encodes CASSRPTGAQSYNEQFF.

The V and J genes are TRBV6-5 and TRBJ2-7; 7 bases match TRBD2. V shed 4 bases and J 2 bases; nucleotides not matched to a gene: 5. The CDR3 has 14 amino acids. The germline V gene encodes CDR1 MNHEY and CDR2 SVGAGI. The CDR3 here is CASSSSGGPYEQYF. DNA for the CDR3: TGTGCCAGCAGTTCATCGGGGGGACCCTACGAGCAGTACTTC.

The chain couples TRBV2 to TRBJ2-3, with 11 bases aligning to TRBD2. This CDR3 is 18 amino acids long. J lost 2 bases, V lost 6 bases, and 13 bases had no gene match. Germline-derived CDR1 and CDR2 are SNHLY and FYNNEI. The CDR3, as DNA: TGTGCCAGCAGCGTATCGGTAGCGGGGGGGCGGGTCACAGATACGCAGTATTTT. Encoded protein: CASSVSVAGGRVTDTQYF.